The 18 T cell receptor beta chains in this list originate from one sample, sequenced in a study of response to subunit inactivated influenza vaccine. TCRdb analysed the RT-PCR reads with MiXCR anew, one entry per CDR3 protein. The sample records 650,000 to 800,000 distinct CDR3 sequences, roughly 18% being singletons. The material sequenced was PBMCs from blood, taken roughly 5 days after vaccination. The receptors were gathered from a man aged 50 to 60 who received an inactivated influenza vaccine.

The table lists this clonotype with many counts. The J gene is TRBJ2-2, the V gene TRBV5-5; D remains unclear. V was shortened by 0 bases and J by 0 bases, with 9 bases between the two germline ends. The CDR3 consists of 16 residues. Germline CDR1 and CDR2: SGHKS and YYEKEE (reference sequence). The CDR3: CASSLGWFANTGELFF. The CDR3 DNA follows: TGTGCCAGCAGCTTGGGATGGTTCGCGAACACCGGGGAGCTGTTTTTT.

This clonotype was seen only a few times. The rearrangement links TRBV28 to TRBJ2-1; tentatively, D is TRBD2 (6 bases). V was clipped by 3 bases and J by 7 bases, with 19 bases between them. The CDR3 length is 16 residues. The V gene's germline CDR1 is MDHEN and CDR2 SYDVKM. DNA of the CDR3: TGTGCCAGCAGTTTCTTTAGCGGCTCATTGGGGAATGAGCAGTTCTTC. Translating it yields CASSFFSGSLGNEQFF.

The chain has TRBV20-1 and TRBJ2-5, with 8 nucleotides matching TRBD1. Trimming took 5 bases from V and 0 from J; bases not matched to a gene: 11. Looked up from germline, CDR1 is DFQATT and CDR2 is SNEGSKA (reference sequence). This CDR3 comprises 16 residues. The CDR3: CSAYPFQGANQETQYF. The CDR3 region has the DNA TGCAGTGCTTACCCATTCCAGGGGGCTAACCAAGAGACCCAGTACTTC.

The rearrangement joins TRBV12-3 or TRBV12-4 to TRBJ2-6, with D unclear. V was shortened by 3 bases and J by 2 bases, with 8 bases between the two germline ends. The CDR3 spans 15 residues. The CDR3 sequence: CASSLLPAGANVLTF. Written as DNA, the CDR3 is TGTGCCAGCAGTTTGTTGCCTGCTGGGGCCAACGTCCTGACTTTC.

The chain carries TRBV10-1 and TRBJ2-7, with D perhaps matching TRBD1 (5 bases). CDR1 is WNHNN, CDR2 SYGVQD, per germline (reference sequence). The CDR3 is 13 residues long. The V end was cut by 0 bases, the J end by 10 bases, with 13 bases between. The CDR3 DNA sequence: TGCGCCAGCAGTGAGTCAGGGGCAGGATCACAGTACTTC. This translates into CASSESGAGSQYF.

This clonotype was counted only a few times. This sequence joins TRBV12-3 or TRBV12-4 and TRBJ2-1; 9 nucleotides agree with TRBD2. CDR3 length equals 16 residues. With 6 bases clipped from V and 0 bases from J, the junction kept 6 bases outside the gene matches. The CDR3 coding sequence is TGTGCCAGCAGCAGAAGCGGGGGGACCTCCTACAATGAGCAGTTCTTC. It encodes CASSRSGGTSYNEQFF.

This clonotype was seen only a few times. The chain is built from TRBV5-1 and TRBJ1-2; TRBD1 agrees at 7 bases. After removal of 3 bases from V and 4 bases from J, the junction contained 9 bases not matched to a gene. CDR1 and CDR2 (germline): SGHRS, YFSETQ. The CDR3 length is 15 residues. Here the CDR3 reads CASSSGTAIPYGYTF. As DNA, the CDR3 is TGCGCCAGCAGCTCCGGGACAGCGATACCCTATGGCTACACCTTC.

This chain connects TRBV9 to TRBJ2-3, with TRBD2 matching 11 bases. The germline gives CDR1 SGDLS, CDR2 YYNGEE. The CDR3 consists of 15 residues. V gave up 2 bases and J gave up 5 bases; unmatched junction bases: 4. CDR3 coding DNA: TGTGCCAGCAGCGTTAGCGGGAGGGCCGAAGATACGCAGTATTTT. It specifies CASSVSGRAEDTQYF.

This clonotype was recorded a few times. This CDR3 reads CSARVFEGLGTQYF. CDR3 DNA: TGCAGTGCTAGAGTTTTCGAGGGCTTAGGGACCCAGTACTTC. The chain combines TRBV20-1 with TRBJ2-5, with a tentative D call TRBD2 (5 bases). Per germline, CDR1 DFQATT and CDR2 SNEGSKA (reference sequence). V was clipped by 1 base and J by 7 bases, with 16 bases between them. This CDR3 has 14 residues.

This chain connects TRBV28 to TRBJ2-1; possibly TRBD1 for D (6 bases). Germline V gene data show CDR1 as MDHEN and CDR2 as SYDVKM. The CDR3 length is 13 residues. V dropped 8 bases and J dropped 1 base, with 9 bases sitting between them. CDR3 residues: CASLDSSYNEQFF. In DNA, the CDR3 is TGTGCCAGCCTGGACAGTTCCTACAATGAGCAGTTCTTC.

In its sample, this clonotype was seen many times. The V gene is TRBV7-7, the J gene TRBJ2-7; TRBD2 might be the D (5 bases). The germline V and J ends were trimmed by 5 bases and 3 bases, with 20 bases remaining between them. The V gene's germline CDR1 is SSHAT and CDR2 FNYEAQ (reference sequence). The CDR3 loop spans 16 amino acids. DNA of the CDR3: TGTGCCAGCAGCCCGATGGGAAAGGCGGGTTTCTACGAGCAGTACTTC. It translates to CASSPMGKAGFYEQYF. The whole variable domain, filled in from reference TRBV7-7 and TRBJ2-7, reads GAGVSQSPRYKVTKRGQDVTLRCDPISSHATLYWYQQALGQGPEFLTYFNYEAQPDKSGLPSDRFSAERPEGSISTLTIQRTEQRDSAMYRCASSPMGKAGFYEQYFGPGTRLTVT.

V is TRBV7-8 and J is TRBJ2-3; 7 nucleotides match TRBD1. The trim removed 5 bases at V and 4 bases at J, leaving 9 bases unmatched. The CDR3 runs 15 residues. Germline V gene sequence: CDR1 SGHVS, CDR2 FQNEAQ. The CDR3 here is CASSQDRAVPDTQYF. The CDR3 region has the DNA TGTGCCAGCAGCCAAGACAGGGCTGTTCCAGATACGCAGTATTTT.

This clonotype was seen a few times. V and J are TRBV28 and TRBJ2-7; TRBD2 matches 8 bases. This CDR3 contains 13 residues. Germline values: CDR1 MDHEN, CDR2 SYDVKM. The V gene end was trimmed by 4 bases and the J gene end by 5 bases; junction bases not matched to a gene: 4. The CDR3 loop reads CASSSGGVHEQYF. The CDR3 region has the DNA TGTGCCAGCAGTTCGGGGGGGGTCCACGAGCAGTACTTC.

The V call is TRBV6-2 or TRBV6-3, the J call TRBJ2-1; D ambiguous. This CDR3 has 16 residues. Germline values: CDR1 MNHEY, CDR2 SVGEGT. V lost 6 bases and J 4 bases, leaving 19 bases between the germline ends. The CDR3 loop is CASSYPQAELYNEQFF. The CDR3 region has the DNA TGTGCCAGCAGCTACCCTCAGGCGGAGTTATACAATGAGCAGTTCTTC.

This clonotype was seen at least ten times. The chain has TRBV24-1 and TRBJ2-1; D perhaps matches TRBD1 (6 bases). Trimming took 4 bases from V and 10 from J, leaving 10 bases between them. The germline CDR1 and CDR2 sequences are KGHDR and SFDVKD. CDR3 length: 12 amino acids. Here the CDR3 DNA reads TGTGCCACCAGTGACATGACAGGAGAGCAGTTCTTC. It codes for CATSDMTGEQFF.

This clonotype was counted a few times. The CDR3 loop reads CASSRYRLGDGYTF. In DNA form, the CDR3 reads TGTGCCAGCAGCCGCTATCGGCTCGGAGATGGCTACACCTTC. V gene TRBV7-2 combines with J gene TRBJ1-2; D is ambiguous. From germline, CDR1 is SGHTA and CDR2 FQGNSA. V was cut by 5 bases and J by 6 bases, with 16 bases left in between. The CDR3 covers 14 residues.

The V and J genes are TRBV7-2 and TRBJ2-5; D is undetermined. Germline V gives CDR1 SGHTA, CDR2 FQGNSA. This CDR3 is 14 amino acids long. Trimming stripped 0 bases from V and 4 bases from J, with 9 bases between. CDR3 sequence: CASSLAVSLETQYF. DNA of the CDR3: TGTGCCAGCAGCTTAGCTGTTTCTCTAGAGACCCAGTACTTC.

This chain links TRBV29-1 with TRBJ2-2; D might be TRBD2 (5 bases). In germline, CDR1 is SQVTM, CDR2 ANQGSEA. Deletions cut 6 bases from V and 6 bases from J, with 14 bases between. The CDR3 spans 13 residues. The CDR3 is CSVGDIVAGELFF. CDR3 DNA: TGCAGCGTGGGAGACATAGTGGCCGGGGAGCTGTTTTTT.